This T cell receptor (beta chain) is from a study of blood T cell repertoires in COVID-19. Across the study: From the United States, Italy and Spain came samples of acute and convalescent COVID-19. From T cells, B-cell-depleted T cells, or PBMCs came the material, which was cDNA or gDNA.

Germline trimming cut 9 bases from V and 2 bases from J; bases unmatched to any gene: 13. CDR3 length equals 16 residues. Germline values: CDR1 SNHLY, CDR2 FYNNEI. Using immunoSEQ multiplex PCR, the repertoire was profiled, and TCRdb retains in-frame clones only, with some absent. The sample records about 210,000 clones, 80% to 85% being singletons. The chain employs TRBV2 and TRBJ2-5, with 9 positions matching TRBD2. The sample comprised peripheral blood. The source of this sequence is an elderly woman with COVID-19, enrolled during active disease. For the CDR3, the DNA is TGTGCCAGTCGAGGGCTGCGGGGGGGAGGGCAAGAGACCCAGTACTTC. Translation: CASRGLRGGGQETQYF.